This T cell receptor (beta chain) is from a study of regulatory T cells in long-lasting Graves disease. The time point denotes: newly diagnosed GD, antithyroid drugs for less than 3 months. Following extraction of RNA from PBMCs, that RNA was used to make the TCR library. This clonotype was recorded at least ten times. In building TCR beta libraries, iRepertoire HTBI primers were used together with Arm-PCR of CDR3 regions. TCRdb redid the calling of the multiplex PCR reads with MiXCR, one entry per CDR3 protein. The profile shows 400,000 to 500,000 distinct CDR3 sequences, roughly 17% of them singletons. These same records also appear under a second study, on T cells in Graves' hyperthyroidism and ophthalmopathy.

This clonotype originated in a woman aged 30 to 39 with Graves disease. Sequences were derived from peripheral blood mononuclear cells (PBMCs), sampled at new diagnosis, from a patient treated with antithyroid drugs.

The CDR3 is CATSSGRAGNYDTQYF. The CDR3 DNA sequence: TGTGCCACCAGTAGTGGGAGGGCAGGGAATTATGATACGCAGTATTTT. This sequence joins TRBV24-1 and TRBJ2-3; the match to TRBD2 covers 7 bases. The germline CDR1 and CDR2 sequences are KGHDR and SFDVKD. This CDR3 spans 16 amino acids. The V and J ends lost 6 bases and 6 bases, in that order; junction bases with no gene match: 14.